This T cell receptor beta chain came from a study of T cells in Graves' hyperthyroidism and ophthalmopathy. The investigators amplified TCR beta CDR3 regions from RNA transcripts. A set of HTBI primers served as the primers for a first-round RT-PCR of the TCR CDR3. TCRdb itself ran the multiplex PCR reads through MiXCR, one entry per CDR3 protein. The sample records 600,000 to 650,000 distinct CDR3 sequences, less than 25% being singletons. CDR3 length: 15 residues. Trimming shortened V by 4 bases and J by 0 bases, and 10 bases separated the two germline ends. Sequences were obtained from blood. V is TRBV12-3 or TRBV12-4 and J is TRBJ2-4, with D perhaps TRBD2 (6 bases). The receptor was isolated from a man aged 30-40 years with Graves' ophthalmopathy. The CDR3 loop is CASSSQAGAKNIQYF. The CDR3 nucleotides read TGTGCCAGCAGTTCCCAAGCGGGAGCCAAAAACATTCAGTACTTC.